The source of this T cell receptor (beta chain) is a study of blood T cell repertoires in COVID-19. The overall study: Samples taken during acute and convalescent COVID-19 were collected in the United States, Italy and Spain. From T cells, B-cell-depleted T cells, or PBMCs came the material, which was cDNA or gDNA.

Original methodology: Amplification of reference gene primers provided the estimated nucleated cell counts. Assay used: immunoSEQ multiplex PCR; TCRdb lists only in-frame clones, some missing. D and trimming were read from the DNA, whereas the V and J calls and clone size are those reported in that table. In the table there are about 57,000 clones, 87% of which are singletons. Patients at the Seattle site were enrolled during active infection and followed longitudinally. The germline V gene has CDR1 SGHRS and CDR2 YFSETQ. The CDR3 is made up of 15 amino acids. Unmatched junction bases numbered 0, after V lost 2 bases and J lost 1 base.

The TCR sequence derives from a woman older than 75 with COVID-19, enrolled during active disease. The V call is TRBV5-1, the J call TRBJ2-3, with 11 bases lining up with TRBD2. Specimen: peripheral blood. CDR3 DNA sequence: TGCGCCAGCAGCTTACTAGCGGGGGGCACAGATACGCAGTATTTT. Translating gives CASSLLAGGTDTQYF.